Given below is one TCR beta chain in context. Its antigen is undetermined. The record originates from a study of regulatory T cells in long-lasting Graves disease. Study-wide context: Over 5 years of antithyroid drugs with positive TSH receptor antibodies was taken to mean persistent Graves' disease. Study-wide results and caveats: Persistent disease was associated with favored TRBV28 usage and with favored use of TRBJ1-2 and TRBJ2-5.

Indicated time point: persistent/refractory GD, antithyroid drugs over 5 years with positive TRAb. PBMC RNA served as the TCR library source. Investigators prepared the TCR beta libraries by applying iRepertoire HTBI primers and Arm-PCR of CDR3 regions. Using its own MiXCR run on the multiplex PCR reads, TCRdb lists one record per CDR3 protein. The sample contains 400,000 to 600,000 distinct CDR3 sequences, roughly 21% of which appear only once. This CDR3 contains 16 residues. The ends were cut back, 2 bases at V and 0 bases at J, with 11 bases in the middle. From germline, CDR1 is MNHEY and CDR2 SMNVEV (reference sequence).

Sequenced here: peripheral blood mononuclear cells (PBMCs), sampled when the disease was refractory, from a patient treated with antithyroid drugs. The chain combines TRBV27 with TRBJ2-1; no firm D call. The origin of this receptor is a female donor with Graves disease. CDR3 coding DNA: TGTGCCAGCAGTTTAGTTCCTCAGAGCTCCTACAATGAGCAGTTCTTC. This gives the protein CASSLVPQSSYNEQFF.